The T cell receptor beta chain under discussion was sequenced for a study of early T cells in non-severe SARS-CoV-2 infection. Study-level background: Chains were not paired, and sequencing was done on bulk RNA from unsorted whole blood. Notes on the study in general: The study's VDJdb matching favored anti-spike CD8 responses and missed private and CD4 specificities.

The TCR library protocol attached unique molecular identifiers to the individual cDNA molecules. TCRdb used MiXCR to reprocess the 5' RACE reads, holding one entry per CDR3 protein. The data contain 25,000 to 30,000 distinct CDR3 sequences, less than 10% of them singletons. This clonotype was picked up a small number of times. As yet, its antigen is unknown. V was trimmed by 5 bases and J by 3 bases, leaving 7 bases between them. The CDR3 sequence is 12 residues long. Germline V CDR1 and CDR2: SGHAT, FQNNGV. The sequencing sample was made of whole blood. This chain joins TRBV11-2 and TRBJ1-1; D call uncertain. The source of this sequence is an adult who was a healthcare worker with PCR-confirmed SARS-CoV-2 infection or an uninfected control (not recorded which). This CDR3 is CASSETYTEAFF. The CDR3 nucleotides are TGTGCCAGCAGCGAAACATACACTGAAGCTTTCTTT.